This entry is about one T cell receptor beta chain. Its antigen is unidentified. This CDR3 region has 18 residues. Germline CDR1 KGHSH, CDR2 LQKENI. The junction had 17 bases not matched to a gene; V was cut back by 3 bases and J by 8 bases. These data come from a study of T cell repertoires in cytomegalovirus infection. Study details: Signatures in public TCR beta sequences pointed to both CMV infection and matching HLA type.

Whole-study results and caveats: HLA-C-restricted CMV-specific TCR beta clonotypes prevailed in the ex vivo response. Totalled public TCR beta family frequency picked out people who carried CMV plus the relevant HLA.

TCRdb re-analysed the reads in MiXCR, keeping a single row per CDR3 protein. The data contain approximately 70,000 distinct CDR3 sequences, more than 20% of them singletons. V is TRBV18 and J is TRBJ2-1; 9 bases map to TRBD1. The material sequenced was PBMCs, sequenced either directly or after in vitro stimulation (not recorded which). The sequence came from a human donor in good health (CMV status not recorded). Some clones in this sample may be carry-over from other donors' samples. This chain's CDR3 is CASSPRIIDSGQGDEQFF. The CDR3 DNA follows: TGTGCCAGCTCACCCCGCATTATCGATTCGGGACAGGGTGATGAGCAGTTCTTC. The entire variable domain, with the rest obtained from reference TRBV18 and TRBJ2-1, is as follows: NAGVMQNPRHLVRRRGQEARLRCSPMKGHSHVYWYRQLPEEGLKFMVYLQKENIIDESGMPKERFSAEFPKEGPSILRIQQVVRGDSAAYFCASSPRIIDSGQGDEQFFGPGTRLTVL.